These 32 T cell receptor beta chains were sequenced from one sample in a study of human T cells and chemical hapten exposure. As for time point: patch test 1, 2 weeks after DPC sensitization. As for treatment: therapeutic diphenylcyclopropenone sensitization with weekly scalp DPC. In TCRdb, the RACE reads were re-called with MiXCR into one record per CDR3 protein. The table has some 81,000 distinct CDR3 sequences, 7% to 8% seen once. The input for sequencing was whole blood, taken in connection with sensitization to the hapten diphenylcyclopropenone (DPC). Receptors originate from a woman between 25 and 40 years old with alopecia areata. Some clones in this sample may be carry-over from other donors' samples.

V gene TRBV5-1 combines with J gene TRBJ2-3, with D unresolved. The ends were cut back, 2 bases at V and 0 bases at J, with 10 bases in the middle. CDR1 SGHRS and CDR2 YFSETQ come from the germline V gene. This CDR3 is 15 amino acids long. The CDR3 DNA follows: TGCGCCAGCAGCTTCGGTGACCGGAGCACAGATACGCAGTATTTT. The encoded protein is CASSFGDRSTDTQYF.

Regarding this clonotype: A single base separates this from a much larger clone, so it may be a read error. The gene calls are TRBV18 and TRBJ1-1, with 8 bases lining up with TRBD1. Germline V gene data show CDR1 as KGHSH and CDR2 as LQKENI. The CDR3 contains 14 residues. CDR3 in amino acids: CANSNDRGNTEAFF. The CDR3 coding sequence is TGTGCCAACTCAAACGACAGGGGAAACACTGAAGCTTTCTTT.

This clonotype was found many times. The chain couples TRBV7-3 to TRBJ1-5, with D perhaps TRBD1 (5 bases). With 6 bases removed from V and 6 bases from J, the gap between germline ends came to 12 bases. CDR1 is SGHTA, CDR2 FQGTGA, per germline. CDR3 length equals 13 residues. The CDR3 DNA follows: TGTGCCAGCAGTACAGGCCCGGGTCAGCCCCAGCATTTT. Translating gives CASSTGPGQPQHF. Full variable domain (outside the CDR3, taken from reference TRBV7-3 and TRBJ1-5): GAGVSQTPSNKVTEKGKYVELRCDPISGHTALYWYRQSLGQGPEFLIYFQGTGAADDSGLPNDRFFAVRPEGSVSTLKIQRTERGDSAVYLCASSTGPGQPQHFGDGTRLSIL.

Ten or more counts support this clonotype. V is TRBV2 and J is TRBJ2-7, with 7 positions matching TRBD1. The CDR3 has 13 residues. Germline assignment: CDR1 SNHLY and CDR2 FYNNEI. V was clipped by 6 bases and J by 1 base; unmatched bases: 3. CDR3 DNA sequence: TGTGCCAGCAGAAGGACAGGTTCCTACGAGCAGTACTTC. Amino acid sequence: CASRRTGSYEQYF.

At least ten counts were recorded for this clonotype. J is TRBJ2-5 and V is TRBV7-2, with D perhaps matching TRBD1 (6 bases). V dropped 1 base and J dropped 6 bases, with 12 bases sitting between them. The CDR3 covers 14 residues. From germline, CDR1 is SGHTA and CDR2 FQGNSA. CDR3 coding DNA: TGTGCCAGCAGCTTAGGTGGGGGCCGAAAGACCCAGTACTTC. It translates to CASSLGGGRKTQYF. The complete variable domain, with remaining parts taken from reference TRBV7-2 and TRBJ2-5, reads GAGVSQSPSNKVTEKGKDVELRCDPISGHTALYWYRQSLGQGLEFLIYFQGNSAPDKSGLPSDRFSAERTGGSVSTLTIQRTQQEDSAVYLCASSLGGGRKTQYFGPGTRLLVL.

This clonotype was counted ten times or more. The chain links TRBV7-9 to TRBJ2-2; D might be TRBD2 (5 bases). Per the germline V gene, CDR1 is SEHNR and CDR2 is FQNEAQ (reference sequence). The CDR3 consists of 13 residues. The V end was cut by 3 bases, the J end by 3 bases, with 5 bases between. CDR3 region: CASSFGDTGELFF. In DNA form, the CDR3 reads TGTGCCAGCAGCTTCGGGGACACCGGGGAGCTGTTTTTT.

This clonotype was seen at least ten times. This rearrangement joins TRBV29-1 to TRBJ2-7; 11 bases match TRBD1. The CDR3 has 17 amino acids. Germline V gene lookup returns CDR1 SQVTM and CDR2 ANQGSEA. In DNA form, the CDR3 reads TGCAGTGTAATTCCGGGACAGGGGGTGGAAGGCACCTACGAGCAGTACTTC. This translates into CSVIPGQGVEGTYEQYF.

This clonotype was recorded a few times. This chain joins TRBV6-5 and TRBJ1-2, with TRBD1 matching 7 bases. J gave up 0 bases and V 6 bases, and 4 bases lay outside the gene matches. This CDR3 has 14 amino acids. Looked up from germline, CDR1 is MNHEY and CDR2 is SVGAGI. The CDR3 DNA is TGTGCCAGCAGGCCGGGACAGACTAACTATGGCTACACCTTC. It specifies CASRPGQTNYGYTF.

The chain is built from TRBV5-1 and TRBJ1-1, with TRBD1 matching 7 bases. CDR3 length: 14 residues. Germline V gene sequence: CDR1 SGHRS, CDR2 YFSETQ. Losses at the gene ends were 7 bases for V and 3 bases for J; bases not matched to a gene: 9. For the CDR3, the DNA is TGCGCCAGCTCACTAAACAGGGGCTACACTGAAGCTTTCTTT. Translated, it gives CASSLNRGYTEAFF.

This clonotype was recorded at least ten times. The V gene is TRBV7-9, the J gene TRBJ2-2; 7 bases agree with TRBD1. CDR3 length: 19 amino acids. Germline assignment: CDR1 SEHNR and CDR2 FQNEAQ (reference sequence). With 5 bases clipped from V and 2 bases from J, the junction kept 17 bases outside the gene matches. CDR3 sequence: CASSPAWGQPFGNTGELFF. CDR3 nucleotide sequence: TGTGCCAGCAGCCCGGCGTGGGGACAGCCCTTCGGCAACACCGGGGAGCTGTTTTTT.

The chain couples TRBV19 to TRBJ2-6; D might be TRBD1 or TRBD2, each matching 5 bases. V was cut by 2 bases and J by 15 bases, with 20 bases left in between. In germline, CDR1 is LNHDA, CDR2 SQIVND (reference sequence). The CDR3 runs to 15 residues. CDR3 DNA sequence: TGTGCCAGTAGTATAAACGAGGGGTCGATTCGTACCCTGACTTTC. Translated: CASSINEGSIRTLTF. The whole variable domain, filled in from reference TRBV19 and TRBJ2-6, reads DGGITQSPKYLFRKEGQNVTLSCEQNLNHDAMYWYRQDPGQGLRLIYYSQIVNDFQKGDIAEGYSVSREKKESFPLTVTSAQKNPTAFYLCASSINEGSIRTLTFGAGSRLTVL.

This clonotype was found many times. The chain uses TRBV6-5 and TRBJ2-3; the D is unclear. The CDR3 has 12 residues. The germline V gene encodes CDR1 MNHEY and CDR2 SVGAGI. Trimming removed 5 bases at V and 6 bases at J, with 9 bases between. CDR3 DNA: TGTGCCAGCAGTACACGCCCGGATACGCAGTATTTT. As protein: CASSTRPDTQYF.

The chain combines TRBV6-5 with TRBJ2-6; 9 positions match TRBD1. The CDR3 spans 20 residues. Germline lookup yields CDR1 MNHEY and CDR2 SVGAGI. V lost 0 bases, J lost 2 bases, and 11 bases stayed unmatched. CDR3 sequence reads: CASSYSVPGQGRPGANVLTF. The DNA for the CDR3 is TGTGCCAGCAGTTACTCTGTACCGGGACAGGGACGTCCTGGGGCCAACGTCCTGACTTTC.

This clonotype was picked up many times. The chain couples TRBV7-2 to TRBJ1-1; 8 nucleotides line up with TRBD1. After removal of 1 base from V and 0 bases from J, the junction contained 7 bases not matched to a gene. Per germline, CDR1 SGHTA and CDR2 FQGNSA. The CDR3 is made up of 17 amino acids. CDR3: CASSLGRTGRMNTEAFF. In nucleotides, the CDR3 is TGTGCCAGCAGCTTAGGAAGGACAGGGAGAATGAACACTGAAGCTTTCTTT.

The sample holds many counts of this clonotype. The gene calls are TRBV12-3 or TRBV12-4 and TRBJ2-3; TRBD1 might be the D (5 bases). Trimming took off 6 bases at V and 4 bases at J, with 17 bases between the two ends. CDR3 length: 15 residues. CDR3 nucleotide sequence: TGTGCCAGCAGCTCTGGCGAGCGACAGCCAGATACGCAGTATTTT. This encodes CASSSGERQPDTQYF.

This clonotype has ten or more counts. The V call is TRBV6-5, the J call TRBJ1-4; D is unclear. CDR1 is MNHEY, CDR2 SVGAGI, per germline. The V end was cut by 6 bases, the J end by 5 bases, with 10 bases between. CDR3 length equals 13 residues. CDR3 DNA: TGTGCCAGCAGATCGCCGGGCAATGAAAAACTGTTTTTT. It yields the protein CASRSPGNEKLFF.

This clonotype was observed many times. The chain recombines TRBV3-1 with TRBJ2-3; no firm D call. Germline V lookup: CDR1 LGHDT, CDR2 YNNKEL (reference sequence). V lost 0 bases and J 2 bases, leaving 15 bases between the germline ends. This CDR3 is 17 amino acids long. The CDR3 DNA follows: TGTGCCAGCAGCCAAGATTTAGGCGGACCCCACACAGATACGCAGTATTTT. It encodes CASSQDLGGPHTDTQYF.

This clonotype has at least ten counts. The J gene is TRBJ1-2, the V gene TRBV15, with 11 bases aligning to TRBD1. CDR1 and CDR2 from the germline V gene are LNHNV and YYDKDF (reference sequence). Trimming took 2 bases from V and 4 from J; bases not matched to a gene: 9. This CDR3 contains 17 residues. The CDR3, as DNA: TGTGCCACCAGCAGACCGATCGGACAGGGGGCTTTCTATGGCTACACCTTC. Translating it yields CATSRPIGQGAFYGYTF.

This clonotype appeared a few times. CDR3: CASSLRQGEGYTF. The DNA of the CDR3 is TGCGCCAGCAGCTTGAGGCAGGGGGAAGGCTACACCTTC. The V and J genes are TRBV5-1 and TRBJ1-2; 7 bases match TRBD1. V shed 1 base and J 8 bases; nucleotides not matched to a gene: 5. Germline V CDR1 and CDR2: SGHRS, YFSETQ. The CDR3 is made up of 13 amino acids.

This clonotype occurred many times. J is TRBJ1-1 and V is TRBV2, with D unclear. Trimming shortened V by 4 bases and J by 4 bases, and 10 bases separated the two germline ends. The CDR3 is 13 residues long. Germline V gene sequence: CDR1 SNHLY, CDR2 FYNNEI. The CDR3 DNA sequence: TGTGCCAGCAGTGGACCCTCGGGCACTGAAGCTTTCTTT. Protein product: CASSGPSGTEAFF.

There are a few counts of this clonotype. V and J are TRBV6-1 and TRBJ2-7, with a tentative D call TRBD1 (5 bases). This CDR3 is built from 13 residues. Germline V gene lookup returns CDR1 MNHNS and CDR2 SASEGT. Trimming took 6 bases from V and 1 from J, leaving 10 bases between them. The CDR3 bases are TGTGCCAGCAGAATAACAGGTTCCTACGAGCAGTACTTC. Translating it yields CASRITGSYEQYF.

This clonotype has more than one count but fewer than ten. V and J are TRBV19 and TRBJ2-1, with 7 positions matching TRBD1. CDR1 and CDR2 from the germline V gene are LNHDA and SQIVND (reference sequence). Unmatched junction bases numbered 15, after V lost 3 bases and J lost 7 bases. The CDR3 sequence is 17 residues long. CDR3 sequence reads: CASSIGVTGNLGNEQFF. The CDR3 DNA sequence: TGTGCCAGTAGTATCGGAGTGACAGGGAATCTGGGGAATGAGCAGTTCTTC.

This clonotype has ten or more counts. This chain connects TRBV30 to TRBJ1-4, with 9 positions matching TRBD1. There are 17 residues in the CDR3. The V segment lost 8 bases and the J segment 0 bases; nucleotides outside the gene matches: 13. Looked up from germline, CDR1 is GTSNPN and CDR2 is SVGIG (reference sequence). The DNA for the CDR3 is TGTGCCGGACAGCCGGGACAGGGCCTGGCAACTAATGAAAAACTGTTTTTT. Its protein is CAGQPGQGLATNEKLFF.

This clonotype was picked up many times. V is TRBV30 and J is TRBJ1-5; D call uncertain. Trimming took off 3 bases at V and 4 bases at J, with 16 bases between the two ends. This CDR3 comprises 15 residues. Per the germline V gene, CDR1 is GTSNPN and CDR2 is SVGIG (reference sequence). The CDR3 sequence: CAWRRNSIHNQPQHF. The DNA of the CDR3 is TGTGCCTGGAGAAGGAACAGTATCCATAATCAGCCCCAGCATTTT.

This clonotype was found a few times. The chain carries TRBV5-4 and TRBJ2-1; the match to TRBD1 covers 7 bases. After removal of 4 bases from V and 8 bases from J, the junction contained 9 bases not matched to a gene. The CDR3 covers 14 residues. Germline V gives CDR1 SGHNT, CDR2 YYREEE (reference sequence). CDR3 bases: TGTGCCAGCAGCGGGGCAGGGGGTGTGGATGAGCAGTTCTTC. As protein: CASSGAGGVDEQFF.

This clonotype was picked up a small number of times. This rearrangement joins TRBV13 to TRBJ1-2; tentative D call: TRBD1 (6 bases). The CDR3 extends over 16 amino acids. From germline, CDR1 is PRHDT and CDR2 FYEKMQ (reference sequence). V lost 0 bases, J lost 0 bases, and 11 bases lay in between. DNA of the CDR3: TGTGCCAGCAGCTTAGGGACAGGCGTAACTAACTATGGCTACACCTTC. It encodes CASSLGTGVTNYGYTF.

This clonotype was counted ten times or more. V and J are TRBV20-1 and TRBJ2-3, with TRBD2 matching over 7 bases. The germline gives CDR1 DFQATT, CDR2 SNEGSKA (reference sequence). Trimming at V came to 5 bases and at J to 0 bases, leaving 8 bases not matched to a gene. The CDR3 spans 15 residues. The CDR3 sequence is CSAGALARSTDTQYF. The CDR3 DNA reads TGCAGTGCTGGGGCACTAGCGCGTAGCACAGATACGCAGTATTTT.

The rearrangement joins TRBV5-1 to TRBJ2-3; 13 positions match TRBD2. The CDR3 is made up of 16 amino acids. Trimming cost V 3 bases and J 5 bases; bases outside gene matches: 6. Looked up from germline, CDR1 is SGHRS and CDR2 is YFSETQ. CDR3 sequence (DNA): TGCGCCAGCAGCTGGACTAGCGGGGGCCCCGGAGATACGCAGTATTTT. Protein product: CASSWTSGGPGDTQYF.

The table lists this clonotype with many counts. This chain connects TRBV7-3 to TRBJ2-1; the match to TRBD2 covers 9 bases. CDR1 and CDR2 (germline): SGHTA, FQGTGA. The CDR3 has 16 amino acids. Trimming removed 1 base from V and 8 bases from J; junction bases left unmatched: 9. CDR3 nucleotide sequence: TGTGCCAGCAGCTTAAAGTGGGCGGGGGGGCGTGATGAGCAGTTCTTC. This codes for CASSLKWAGGRDEQFF.

This chain links TRBV7-9 with TRBJ1-1, with TRBD1 matching over 8 bases. Germline values: CDR1 SEHNR, CDR2 FQNEAQ (reference sequence). Unmatched junction bases numbered 4, after V lost 3 bases and J lost 4 bases. The CDR3 consists of 14 residues. The CDR3 DNA reads as TGTGCCAGCAGCTTCTCAACAGGGGGCACTGAAGCTTTCTTT. It codes for CASSFSTGGTEAFF.

As concerns this clonotype: A much more abundant neighbour one base away suggests this may be a read error. The chain couples TRBV4-2 to TRBJ1-1, with D unresolved. The CDR3 extends over 14 amino acids. The germline gives CDR1 LGHNA, CDR2 YNFKEQ. CDR3 region: CVSSQDGPTPEAFF. The CDR3 DNA reads TGTGTCAGCAGCCAGGATGGGCCGACCCCTGAAGCTTTCTTT.

This clonotype showed up just a few times. DNA of the CDR3: TGCAGTGCTAGAGATCTGAGCGGGGGGCGTATTGATCGGGAGACCCAGTACTTC. As protein: CSARDLSGGRIDRETQYF. V and J are TRBV20-1 and TRBJ2-5; 9 bases line up with TRBD2. V lost 0 bases to trimming and J lost 5 bases; unmatched junction nucleotides: 16. The CDR3 runs 18 residues. Germline V gene lookup returns CDR1 DFQATT and CDR2 SNEGSKA (reference sequence).